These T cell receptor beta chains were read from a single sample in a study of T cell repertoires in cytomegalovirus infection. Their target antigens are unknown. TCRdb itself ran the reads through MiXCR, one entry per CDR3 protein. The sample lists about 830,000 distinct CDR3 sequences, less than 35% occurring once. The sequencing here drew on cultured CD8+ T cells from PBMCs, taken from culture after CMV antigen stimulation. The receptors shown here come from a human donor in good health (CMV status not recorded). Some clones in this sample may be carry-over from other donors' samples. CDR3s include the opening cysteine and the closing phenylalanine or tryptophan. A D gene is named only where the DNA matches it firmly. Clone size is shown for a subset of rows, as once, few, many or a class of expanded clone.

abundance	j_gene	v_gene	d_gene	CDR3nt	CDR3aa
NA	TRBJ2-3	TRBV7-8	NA	TGTGCCAGCAGCTTAGTACTCAGGGAAGATACGCAGTATTTT	CASSLVLREDTQYF
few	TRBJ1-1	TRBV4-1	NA	TGCGCCAGCAGCCAATCACTGAACACTGAAGCTTTCTTT	CASSQSLNTEAFF
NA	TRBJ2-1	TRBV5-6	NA	TGTGCCAGCAGCTTGTTGGGCCAGTTCAATGAGCAGTTCTTC	CASSLLGQFNEQFF
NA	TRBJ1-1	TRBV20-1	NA	TGCAGTGCTAGAGCCGGAGTCACTGAAGCTTTCTTT	CSARAGVTEAFF
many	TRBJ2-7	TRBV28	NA	TGTGCCAGCAGATCGGGCCCATTCCCCTCCTACGAGCAGTACTTC	CASRSGPFPSYEQYF
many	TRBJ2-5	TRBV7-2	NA	TGTGCCAGCAGCACCCCGAGGGGAAGGATGCTCGGGACCCAGTACTTC	CASSTPRGRMLGTQYF
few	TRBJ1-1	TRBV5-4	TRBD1	TGTGCCAGCAGCATCGGGACAGGGGGCACTGAAGCTTTCTTT	CASSIGTGGTEAFF
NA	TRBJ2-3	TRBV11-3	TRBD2	TGTGCCAGCAGCGCCGGGTCAGGGGCTAGCGGGGACTCTAGCACAGATACGCAGTATTTT	CASSAGSGASGDSSTDTQYF
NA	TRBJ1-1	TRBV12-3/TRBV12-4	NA	TGTGCCAGCAGTTTAAGGGGCTTACAGGCTGAAGCTTTCTTT	CASSLRGLQAEAFF
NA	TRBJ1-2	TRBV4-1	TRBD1	TGCGCCAGCAGCCAACACCCACCCGGGACAGGGGGCGAGGACTACACCTTC	CASSQHPPGTGGEDYTF
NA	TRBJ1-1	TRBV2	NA	TGTGCCAGCACTAAGGGAGGGCGGACTGAAGCTTTCTTT	CASTKGGRTEAFF
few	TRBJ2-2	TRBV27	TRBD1	TGTGCCAGCAGCGCCGGGACAGGGTCAACCGGGGAGCTGTTTTTT	CASSAGTGSTGELFF
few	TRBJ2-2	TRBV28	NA	TGTGCCTTCTGGGGACGGGTGAACACCGGGGAGCTGTTTTTT	CAFWGRVNTGELFF
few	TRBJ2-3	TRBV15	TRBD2	TGTGCCACCAGCACCCCACCCGGCGGGGGGATAACAGATACGCAGTATTTT	CATSTPPGGGITDTQYF
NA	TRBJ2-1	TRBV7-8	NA	TGTGTCAGCAGCGGAGGGCCTGATCGCAATGAGCAGTTCTTC	CVSSGGPDRNEQFF
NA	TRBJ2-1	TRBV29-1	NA	TGCAGCGCTGAGGGGCTGGGGGTGGGAAACCACTACAATGAGCAGTTCTTC	CSAEGLGVGNHYNEQFF
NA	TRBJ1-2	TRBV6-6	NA	TGTGCCAGCAGCCACCATAGGTGGGCTAACTATGGCTACACCTTC	CASSHHRWANYGYTF
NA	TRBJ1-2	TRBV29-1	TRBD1	TGCAGCGTTCCCCAGGGGGAGGGCTACACCTTC	CSVPQGEGYTF
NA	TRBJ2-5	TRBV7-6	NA	TGTGCCAGCAGCTTATCTAGCGCCCAAGAGACCCAGTACTTC	CASSLSSAQETQYF
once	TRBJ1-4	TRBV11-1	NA	TGTGCCAGCAGCTTATCAGTCCGTTCGGGGACTAATGAAAAACTGTTTTTT	CASSLSVRSGTNEKLFF
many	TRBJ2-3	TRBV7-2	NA	TGTGCCAGCAGCTTAGCCCCGACGCAGTATTTT	CASSLAPTQYF
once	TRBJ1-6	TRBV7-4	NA	TGTGCCAGCAGGGGGGATGACGGAAATAATTCACCCCTCCACTTT	CASRGDDGNNSPLHF
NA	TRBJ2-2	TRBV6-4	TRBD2	TGTGCCAGCAGCCCGGCCCCCGGGGGGGCCACCGGGGAGCTGTTTTTT	CASSPAPGGATGELFF
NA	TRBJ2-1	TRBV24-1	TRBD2	TGTGCCACGACTAGCGGGGGATACTACAATGAGCAGTTCTTC	CATTSGGYYNEQFF
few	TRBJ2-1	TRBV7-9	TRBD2	TGTGCCAGCAGCCCGACTAGCGGGCCCCTCTACAATGAGCAGTTCTTC	CASSPTSGPLYNEQFF
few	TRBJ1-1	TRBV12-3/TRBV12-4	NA	TGTGCCAGCAGCCTGACTGATGAAGCTTTCTTT	CASSLTDEAFF
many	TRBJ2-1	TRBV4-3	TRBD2	TGCGCCAGCAGCCAAGGCGTCGGGGGGTTATCCTACAATGAGCAGTTCTTC	CASSQGVGGLSYNEQFF
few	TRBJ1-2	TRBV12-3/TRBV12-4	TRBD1	TGTGCCAGCAGTTGGACAGGTCCCAACTATGGCTACACCTTC	CASSWTGPNYGYTF
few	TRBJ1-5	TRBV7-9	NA	TGTGCCAGCAGCTTAGGAGGGGCAGTCAATCAGCCCCAGCATTTT	CASSLGGAVNQPQHF
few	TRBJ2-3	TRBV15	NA	TGTGCCACCAGCAGAACGAGGGTGGATACGCAGTATTTT	CATSRTRVDTQYF
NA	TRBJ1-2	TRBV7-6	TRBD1	TGTGCCAGCAGCTCCGCGGGGATCGGGACAGGAGCCGGCTACACCTTC	CASSSAGIGTGAGYTF
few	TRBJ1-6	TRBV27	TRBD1	TGTGCCAGCAGTTTATCCCAGACAGGGGTAAAATCACCCCTCCACTTT	CASSLSQTGVKSPLHF
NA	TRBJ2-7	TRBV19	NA	TGTGCCACAAGCCCGGATGAACCCTACGAGCAGTACTTC	CATSPDEPYEQYF
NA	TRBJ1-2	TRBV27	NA	TGTGCCAGCAGTCGGAGGGGGGTAGGGGGCTACACCTTC	CASSRRGVGGYTF
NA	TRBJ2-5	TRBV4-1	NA	TGCGCCAGCAGCCAAGATTGGGTAGATGGGACCCAGTACTTC	CASSQDWVDGTQYF
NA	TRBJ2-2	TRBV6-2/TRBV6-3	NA	TGTGCCAGCAGTTACACCTCATACACTCGGCCCGGGGAGCTGTTTTTT	CASSYTSYTRPGELFF
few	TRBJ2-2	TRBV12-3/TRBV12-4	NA	TGTGCCAGCACCGACGCGGGCACCGGGGAGCTGTTTTTT	CASTDAGTGELFF
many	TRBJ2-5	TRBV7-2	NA	TGTGCCAGCAGCTTAGAGGACACCTCGCGGGAGACCCAGTACTTC	CASSLEDTSRETQYF
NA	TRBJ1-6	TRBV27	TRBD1	TGTGCCAGCAGGACAGGGGTTTCACCCCTCCACTTT	CASRTGVSPLHF
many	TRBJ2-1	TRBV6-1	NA	TGTGCCAGCAGTGGAACGGTCTCCTACAATGAGCAGTTCTTC	CASSGTVSYNEQFF
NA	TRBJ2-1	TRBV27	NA	TGTGCCACCTCGTCCGGGGGCGATGGAAATGAGCAGTTCTTC	CATSSGGDGNEQFF
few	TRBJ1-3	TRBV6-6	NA	TGTGCCAGCAGTACCTACCCGCTCAACTCTGGAAACACCATATATTTT	CASSTYPLNSGNTIYF